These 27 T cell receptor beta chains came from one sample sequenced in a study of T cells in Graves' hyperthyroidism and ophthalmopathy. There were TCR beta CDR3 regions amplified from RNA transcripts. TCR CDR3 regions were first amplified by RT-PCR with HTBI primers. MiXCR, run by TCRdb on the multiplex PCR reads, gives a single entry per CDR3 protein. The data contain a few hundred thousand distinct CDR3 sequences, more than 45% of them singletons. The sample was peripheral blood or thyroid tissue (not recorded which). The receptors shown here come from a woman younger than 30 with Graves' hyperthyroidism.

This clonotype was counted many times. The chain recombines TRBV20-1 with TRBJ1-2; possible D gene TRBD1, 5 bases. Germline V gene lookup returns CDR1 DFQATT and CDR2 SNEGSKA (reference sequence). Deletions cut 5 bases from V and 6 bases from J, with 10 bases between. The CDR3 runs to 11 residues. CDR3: CSASPGNGYTF. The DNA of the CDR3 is TGCAGTGCTTCCCCAGGGAATGGCTACACCTTC.

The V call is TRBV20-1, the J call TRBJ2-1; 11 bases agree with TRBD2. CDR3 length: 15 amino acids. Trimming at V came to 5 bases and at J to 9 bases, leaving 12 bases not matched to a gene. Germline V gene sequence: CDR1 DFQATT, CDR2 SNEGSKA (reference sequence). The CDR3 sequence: CSAVPGLAALGEQFF. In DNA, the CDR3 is TGCAGTGCTGTCCCGGGACTAGCGGCCCTTGGTGAGCAGTTCTTC.

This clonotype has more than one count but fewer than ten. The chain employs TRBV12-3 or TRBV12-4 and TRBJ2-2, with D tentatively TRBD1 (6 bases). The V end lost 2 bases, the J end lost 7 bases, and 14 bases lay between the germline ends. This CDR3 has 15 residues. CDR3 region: CASSLQGQPNGELFF. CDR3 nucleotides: TGTGCCAGCAGTTTACAAGGACAGCCGAACGGGGAGCTGTTTTTT.

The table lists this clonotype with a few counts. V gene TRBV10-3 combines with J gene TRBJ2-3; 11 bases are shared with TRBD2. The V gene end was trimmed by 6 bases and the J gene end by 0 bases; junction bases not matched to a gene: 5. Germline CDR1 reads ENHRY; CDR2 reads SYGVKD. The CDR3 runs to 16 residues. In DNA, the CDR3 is TGTGCCATCAGAATGACTAGCGGGGCTAGCACAGATACGCAGTATTTT. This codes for CAIRMTSGASTDTQYF.

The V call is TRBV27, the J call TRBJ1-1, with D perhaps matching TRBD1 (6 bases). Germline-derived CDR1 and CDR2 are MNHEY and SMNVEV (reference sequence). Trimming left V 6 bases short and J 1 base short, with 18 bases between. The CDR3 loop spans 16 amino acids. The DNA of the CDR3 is TGTGCCAGCAGGCCCAGCTTCGGGACACAGAACACTGAAGCTTTCTTT. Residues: CASRPSFGTQNTEAFF.

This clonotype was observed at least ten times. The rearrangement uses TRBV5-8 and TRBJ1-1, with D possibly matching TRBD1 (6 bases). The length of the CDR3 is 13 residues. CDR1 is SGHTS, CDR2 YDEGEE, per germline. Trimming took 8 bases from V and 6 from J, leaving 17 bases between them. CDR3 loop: CASFQSGGPEAFF. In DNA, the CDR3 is TGTGCCAGTTTCCAGTCTGGGGGGCCTGAAGCTTTCTTT.

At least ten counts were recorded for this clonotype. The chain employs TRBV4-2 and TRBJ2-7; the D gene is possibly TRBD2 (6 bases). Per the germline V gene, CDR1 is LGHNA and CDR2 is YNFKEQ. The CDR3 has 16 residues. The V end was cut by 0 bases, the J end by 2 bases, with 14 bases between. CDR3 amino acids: CASSQDMGGSTYEQYF. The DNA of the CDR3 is TGTGCCAGCAGCCAAGATATGGGGGGTTCCACCTACGAGCAGTACTTC.

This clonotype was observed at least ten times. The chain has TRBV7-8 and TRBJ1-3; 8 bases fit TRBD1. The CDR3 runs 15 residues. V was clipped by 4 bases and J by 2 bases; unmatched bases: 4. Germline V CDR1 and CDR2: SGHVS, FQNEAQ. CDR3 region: CASSSDRGTGNTIYF. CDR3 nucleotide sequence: TGTGCCAGCAGCTCAGACAGGGGAACTGGAAACACCATATATTTT.

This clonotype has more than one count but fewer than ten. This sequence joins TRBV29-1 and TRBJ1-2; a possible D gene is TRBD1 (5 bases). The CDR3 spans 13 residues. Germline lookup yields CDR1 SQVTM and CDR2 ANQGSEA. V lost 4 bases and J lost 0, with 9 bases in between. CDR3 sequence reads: CSVALGANYGYTF. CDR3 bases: TGCAGCGTTGCTCTGGGGGCTAACTATGGCTACACCTTC.

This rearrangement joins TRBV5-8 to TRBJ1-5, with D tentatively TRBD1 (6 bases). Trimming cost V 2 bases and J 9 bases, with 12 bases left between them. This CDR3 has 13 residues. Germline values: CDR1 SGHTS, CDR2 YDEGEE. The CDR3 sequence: CASSLRGNRPQHF. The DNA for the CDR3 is TGTGCCAGCAGCTTAAGGGGGAACCGGCCCCAGCATTTT.

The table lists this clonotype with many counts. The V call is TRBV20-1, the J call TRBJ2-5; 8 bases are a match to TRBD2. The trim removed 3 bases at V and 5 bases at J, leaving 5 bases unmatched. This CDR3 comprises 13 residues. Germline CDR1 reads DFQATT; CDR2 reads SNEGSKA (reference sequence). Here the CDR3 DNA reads TGCAGTGCTAGCGGGAGGGCCGCCGAGACCCAGTACTTC. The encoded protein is CSASGRAAETQYF.

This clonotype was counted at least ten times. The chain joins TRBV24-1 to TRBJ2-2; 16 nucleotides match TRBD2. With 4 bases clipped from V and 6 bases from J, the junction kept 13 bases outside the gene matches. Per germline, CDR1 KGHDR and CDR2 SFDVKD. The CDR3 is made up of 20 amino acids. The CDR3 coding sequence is TGTGCCACCAGTGAAGCTCCGGGACTAGCGGGAGGGCCTCGGTCCGGGGAGCTGTTTTTT. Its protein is CATSEAPGLAGGPRSGELFF.

The CDR3, as DNA: TGTGCTACTAGCAGTTCAGGTGAGGATGAGCAGTTCTTC. Translation: CATSSSGEDEQFF. The J gene is TRBJ2-1, the V gene TRBV2; possible D gene TRBD2, 6 bases. The CDR3 runs to 13 residues. Per germline, CDR1 SNHLY and CDR2 FYNNEI. Full variable domain (remainder filled in from reference TRBV2 and TRBJ2-1): EPEVTQTPSHQVTQMGQEVILRCVPISNHLYFYWYRQILGQKVEFLVSFYNNEISEKSEIFDDQFSVERPDGSNFTLKIRSTKLEDSAMYFCATSSSGEDEQFFGPGTRLTVL.

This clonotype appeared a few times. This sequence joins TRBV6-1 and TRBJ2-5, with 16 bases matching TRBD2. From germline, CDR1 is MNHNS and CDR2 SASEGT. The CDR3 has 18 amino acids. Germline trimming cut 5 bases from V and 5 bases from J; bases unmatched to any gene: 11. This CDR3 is CASSPGLAGGGVGETQYF. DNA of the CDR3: TGTGCCAGCAGTCCGGGACTAGCGGGAGGGGGCGTCGGGGAGACCCAGTACTTC.

Written as DNA, the CDR3 is TGTGCCAGCAGCCCAGCCTGGGGCAGCGGGGAGCTGTTTTTT. Its translation is CASSPAWGSGELFF. The V call is TRBV7-9, the J call TRBJ2-2; perhaps TRBD1 as D (5 bases). The ends were cut back, 5 bases at V and 7 bases at J, with 14 bases in the middle. This CDR3 is built from 14 residues. Germline V lookup: CDR1 SEHNR, CDR2 FQNEAQ (reference sequence).

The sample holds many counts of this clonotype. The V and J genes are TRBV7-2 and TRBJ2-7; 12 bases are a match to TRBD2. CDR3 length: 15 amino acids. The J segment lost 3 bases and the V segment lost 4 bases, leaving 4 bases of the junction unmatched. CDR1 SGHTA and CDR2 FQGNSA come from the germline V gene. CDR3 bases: TGTGCCAGCAGCTCTGGACTAGCGGGACGCTACGAGCAGTACTTC. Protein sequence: CASSSGLAGRYEQYF.

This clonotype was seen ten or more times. The CDR3 nucleotides are TGTGCCAGCAGTGTAGAGATGGGACTTAGGAACACTGAAGCTTTCTTT. Residues: CASSVEMGLRNTEAFF. This sequence joins TRBV6-5 and TRBJ1-1; the D gene is possibly TRBD1 (5 bases). The CDR3 length is 16 residues. Germline CDR1 reads MNHEY; CDR2 reads SVGAGI. V was pared by 5 bases and J by 1 base, with 17 bases between.

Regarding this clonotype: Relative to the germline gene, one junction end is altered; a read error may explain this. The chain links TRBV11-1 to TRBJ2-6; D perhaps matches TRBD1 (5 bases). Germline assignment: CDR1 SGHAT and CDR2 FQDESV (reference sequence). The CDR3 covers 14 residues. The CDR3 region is CASSLVRAGLTEAF. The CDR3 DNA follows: TGTGCCAGCAGCTTAGTAAGGGCAGGGCTCACTGAAGCTTTC.

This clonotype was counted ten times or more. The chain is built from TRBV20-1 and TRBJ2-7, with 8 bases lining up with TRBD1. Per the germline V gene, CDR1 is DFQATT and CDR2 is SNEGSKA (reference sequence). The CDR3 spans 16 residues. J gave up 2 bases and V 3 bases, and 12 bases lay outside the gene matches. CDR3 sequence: CSASPAGGQGAYEQYF. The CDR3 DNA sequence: TGCAGTGCTAGTCCTGCGGGCGGACAGGGCGCCTACGAGCAGTACTTC.

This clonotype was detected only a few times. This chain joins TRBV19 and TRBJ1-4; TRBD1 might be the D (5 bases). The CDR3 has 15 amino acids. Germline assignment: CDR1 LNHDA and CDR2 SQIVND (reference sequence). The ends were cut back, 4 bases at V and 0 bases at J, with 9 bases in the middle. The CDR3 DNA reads TGTGCCAGTAGTAGCGAAGGGGCAACTAATGAAAAACTGTTTTTT. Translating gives CASSSEGATNEKLFF.

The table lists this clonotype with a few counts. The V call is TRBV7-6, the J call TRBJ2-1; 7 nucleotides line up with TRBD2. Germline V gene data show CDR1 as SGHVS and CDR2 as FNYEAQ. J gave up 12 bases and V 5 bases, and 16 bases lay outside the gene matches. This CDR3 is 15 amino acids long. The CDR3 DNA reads TGTGCCAGCAGCCGCTCGGTCTTAGCGGGTCGGCGGCAGTTCTTC. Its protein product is CASSRSVLAGRRQFF.

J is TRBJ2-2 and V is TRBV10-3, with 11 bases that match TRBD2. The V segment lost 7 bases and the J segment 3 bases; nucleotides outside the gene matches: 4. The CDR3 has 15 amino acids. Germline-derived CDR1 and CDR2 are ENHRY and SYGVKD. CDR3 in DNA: TGTGCCATCAACAGGGGACTAGCGGACACCGGGGAGCTGTTTTTT. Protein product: CAINRGLADTGELFF.

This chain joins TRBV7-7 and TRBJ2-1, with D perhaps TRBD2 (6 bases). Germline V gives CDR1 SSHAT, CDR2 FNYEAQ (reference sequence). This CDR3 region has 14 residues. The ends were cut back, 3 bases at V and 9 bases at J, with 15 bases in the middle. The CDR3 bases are TGTGCCAGCAGCTTTACCTCACCGCGGGGTGAGCAGTTCTTC. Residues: CASSFTSPRGEQFF.

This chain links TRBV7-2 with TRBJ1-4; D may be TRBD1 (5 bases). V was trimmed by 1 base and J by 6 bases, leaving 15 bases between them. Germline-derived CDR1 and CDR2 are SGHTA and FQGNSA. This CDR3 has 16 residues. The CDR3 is CASSLDPGGMHEKLFF. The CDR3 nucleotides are TGTGCCAGCAGCTTAGATCCGGGGGGGATGCATGAAAAACTGTTTTTT.

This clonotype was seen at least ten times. The CDR3 region is CSARSGAVLGYTF. The DNA for the CDR3 is TGCAGTGCTAGATCGGGGGCAGTATTAGGCTACACCTTC. V usage is TRBV20-1 and J usage is TRBJ1-2; D perhaps matches TRBD1 (6 bases). Trimming removed 2 bases at V and 8 bases at J, with 15 bases between. CDR1 and CDR2 from the germline V gene are DFQATT and SNEGSKA (reference sequence). The CDR3 has 13 residues.

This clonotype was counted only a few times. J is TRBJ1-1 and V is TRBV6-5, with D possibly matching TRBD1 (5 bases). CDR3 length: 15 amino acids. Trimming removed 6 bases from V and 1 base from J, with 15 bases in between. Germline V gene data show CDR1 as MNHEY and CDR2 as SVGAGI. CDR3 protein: CASRFGGGTNTEAFF. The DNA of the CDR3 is TGTGCCAGCAGATTCGGGGGGGGTACGAACACTGAAGCTTTCTTT.

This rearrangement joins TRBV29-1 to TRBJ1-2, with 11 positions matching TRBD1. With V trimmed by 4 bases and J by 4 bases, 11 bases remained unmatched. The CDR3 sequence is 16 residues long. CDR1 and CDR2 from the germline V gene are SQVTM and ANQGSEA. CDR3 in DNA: TGCAGCGTTGGCGGGGTGGACAGGGGGCCGTCCTATGGCTACACCTTC. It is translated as CSVGGVDRGPSYGYTF.